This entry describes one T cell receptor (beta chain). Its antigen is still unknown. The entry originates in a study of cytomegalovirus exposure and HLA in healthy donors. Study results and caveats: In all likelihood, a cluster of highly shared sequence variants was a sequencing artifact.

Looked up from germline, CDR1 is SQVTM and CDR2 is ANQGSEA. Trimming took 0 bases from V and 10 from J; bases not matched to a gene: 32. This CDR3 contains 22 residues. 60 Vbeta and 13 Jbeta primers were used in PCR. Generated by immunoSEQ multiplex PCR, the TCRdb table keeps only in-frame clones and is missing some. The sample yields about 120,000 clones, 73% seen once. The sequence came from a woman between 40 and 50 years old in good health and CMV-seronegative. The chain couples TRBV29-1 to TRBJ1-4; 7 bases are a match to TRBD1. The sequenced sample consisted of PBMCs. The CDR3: CSVEEDLTGNTPPPTRRTKLFF. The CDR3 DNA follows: TGCAGCGTTGAAGAGGATCTGACAGGGAACACGCCACCTCCTACCCGCAGAACAAAACTGTTTTTT.